This entry lists 15 T cell receptor beta chains sequenced from one sample in a study of cytomegalovirus exposure and HLA in healthy donors. Researchers ran the PCR with 60 Vbeta and 13 Jbeta primers. Using immunoSEQ multiplex PCR, the repertoire was profiled, and TCRdb retains in-frame clones only, with some absent. Of some 99,000 clones in the sample, approximately 79% were seen once. The sample consisted of PBMCs. The receptor set was obtained from a male donor in good health and CMV-seronegative.

The rearrangement joins TRBV6-1 to TRBJ1-1; TRBD1 is a possible D gene (6 bases). Between the trimmed V and J ends, which lost 4 bases and 8 bases, there was a span of 14 bases. The CDR3 sequence is 13 residues long. Germline V gene lookup returns CDR1 MNHNS and CDR2 SASEGT. The CDR3 region is CASSAHTGLEAFF. The CDR3 DNA sequence: TGTGCCAGCAGTGCGCATACAGGGTTAGAAGCTTTCTTT.

This rearrangement joins TRBV7-2 to TRBJ2-6; D ambiguous. The CDR3 is 15 residues long. The germline V gene has CDR1 SGHTA and CDR2 FQGNSA. Trimming removed 2 bases from V and 2 bases from J, with 7 bases in between. CDR3 nucleotide sequence: TGTGCCAGCAGCTTATCGAGCACTGGGGCCAACGTCCTGACTTTC. Translated: CASSLSSTGANVLTF. The whole variable domain, remainder taken from reference TRBV7-2 and TRBJ2-6, is GAGVSQSPSNKVTEKGKDVELRCDPISGHTALYWYRQSLGQGLEFLIYFQGNSAPDKSGLPSDRFSAERTGGSVSTLTIQRTQQEDSAVYLCASSLSSTGANVLTFGAGSRLTVL.

This chain joins TRBV10-3 and TRBJ1-2; D possibly corresponds to TRBD1 (5 bases). The length of the CDR3 is 13 residues. Germline-derived CDR1 and CDR2 are ENHRY and SYGVKD. Trimming cost V 8 bases and J 5 bases, with 15 bases left between them. The DNA for the CDR3 is TGTGCCATCGGTGGCAGGGAATTTTATGGCTACACCTTC. Amino acid sequence: CAIGGREFYGYTF.

This clone was observed a single time. This chain uses TRBV7-9 with TRBJ1-2; 8 bases are shared with TRBD1. The V and J ends lost 5 bases and 3 bases, in that order; junction bases with no gene match: 8. CDR3 size: 15 residues. CDR1 is SEHNR and CDR2 is FQNEAQ in the germline V gene (reference sequence). The CDR3 here is CASSPAPRGHYGYTF. For the CDR3, the DNA is TGTGCCAGCAGCCCCGCCCCCAGGGGGCACTATGGCTACACCTTC.

This clone showed up just once. The genes are TRBV11-3 and TRBJ2-5; 14 positions agree with TRBD2. The CDR3 loop spans 16 amino acids. V lost 5 bases to trimming and J lost 5 bases; unmatched junction nucleotides: 7. The germline gives CDR1 SGHNT, CDR2 YENEEA. CDR3 nucleotide sequence: TGTGCCAGCAGCCCGGGGACTAGCGGGAGCCCGGAGACCCAGTACTTC. It translates to CASSPGTSGSPETQYF.

In this sample, this clone turned up a few times. The chain employs TRBV7-2 and TRBJ2-7; 10 positions agree with TRBD2. Germline CDR1 is SGHTA and CDR2 is FQGNSA. Trimming took 2 bases from V and 0 from J; bases not matched to a gene: 1. This CDR3 spans 15 amino acids. CDR3 residues: CASSLKREGSYEQYF. The DNA of the CDR3 is TGTGCCAGCAGCTTAAAGCGGGAGGGCTCCTACGAGCAGTACTTC.

J is TRBJ1-2 and V is TRBV9; the D gene is possibly TRBD1 (5 bases). CDR3 length equals 14 residues. Germline CDR1 is SGDLS and CDR2 is YYNGEE. V was pared by 3 bases and J by 8 bases, with 17 bases between. The chain's CDR3 is CASSESAGMEGYTF. The CDR3 region has the DNA TGTGCCAGCAGCGAGTCTGCAGGGATGGAAGGCTACACCTTC. Using reference TRBV9 and TRBJ1-2 for the parts outside the CDR3, the full variable domain is DSGVTQTPKHLITATGQRVTLRCSPRSGDLSVYWYQQSLDQGLQFLIQYYNGEERAKGNILERFSAQQFPDLHSELNLSSLELGDSALYFCASSESAGMEGYTFGSGTRLTVV.

The chain carries TRBV9 and TRBJ2-3, with 8 bases lining up with TRBD1. The CDR3 runs 13 residues. The J segment lost 5 bases and the V segment lost 2 bases, leaving 1 base of the junction unmatched. Germline lookup yields CDR1 SGDLS and CDR2 YYNGEE. CDR3 sequence (DNA): TGTGCCAGCAGCGTGGACAGGGTAGATACGCAGTATTTT. Its translation is CASSVDRVDTQYF.

This clone was picked up a small number of times. This chain links TRBV6-6 with TRBJ1-1; 11 positions agree with TRBD1. The trim removed 2 bases at V and 6 bases at J, leaving 5 bases unmatched. Germline V gives CDR1 MNHNY, CDR2 SVGAGI (reference sequence). This CDR3 is built from 15 residues. CDR3 DNA sequence: TGTGCCAGCAGTTACAGGACAGGGGGCGCCTCTGAAGCTTTCTTT. Its translation is CASSYRTGGASEAFF.

This rearrangement joins TRBV19 to TRBJ1-5; D perhaps matches TRBD1 (5 bases). Germline-derived CDR1 and CDR2 are LNHDA and SQIVND (reference sequence). V gave up 6 bases and J gave up 1 base, with 13 bases separating them. The CDR3 extends over 15 amino acids. In DNA form, the CDR3 reads TGTGCCAGTAGAGATACGCGGGACAGCAATCAGCCCCAGCATTTT. This encodes CASRDTRDSNQPQHF.

There are a few counts of this clone. V is TRBV28 and J is TRBJ2-7; D possibly corresponds to TRBD1 (6 bases). Per germline, CDR1 MDHEN and CDR2 SYDVKM. This CDR3 is 14 amino acids long. Trimming shortened V by 2 bases and J by 5 bases, and 13 bases separated the two germline ends. The CDR3 DNA reads TGTGCCAGCAGTTTAGCAAGGGGGTTCGACGAGCAGTACTTC. Translation gives CASSLARGFDEQYF.

The gene calls are TRBV6-1 and TRBJ2-4; a weak D match, TRBD1 (5 bases). Trimming shortened V by 8 bases and J by 0 bases, and 14 bases separated the two germline ends. Germline V gives CDR1 MNHNS, CDR2 SASEGT. The CDR3 extends over 15 amino acids. The CDR3 here is CASSGQGSAKNIQYF. CDR3 DNA: TGTGCCAGCTCTGGGCAGGGCTCAGCCAAAAACATTCAGTACTTC.

This clone was recorded a few times. Different DNA sequences within this sample yield the same CDR3. The rearrangement joins TRBV9 to TRBJ2-3; TRBD2 might be the D (6 bases). The CDR3 has 16 amino acids. Germline V CDR1 and CDR2: SGDLS, YYNGEE. V lost 0 bases and J lost 6, with 17 bases in between. CDR3 DNA sequence: TGTGCCAGCAGCGTAGGATCGGCTAGCGAGACGGATACGCAGTATTTT. This sequence encodes CASSVGSASETDTQYF.

CDR3 sequence: CASMGQGKYEQYF. CDR3 DNA sequence: TGTGCCAGCATGGGACAGGGGAAATACGAGCAGTACTTC. This chain links TRBV6-5 with TRBJ2-7, with 10 bases fitting TRBD1. V was pared by 7 bases and J by 4 bases, with 4 bases of the junction left unmatched. This CDR3 comprises 13 residues. CDR1 and CDR2 from the germline V gene are MNHEY and SVGAGI.

The rearrangement links TRBV25-1 to TRBJ1-2, with D possibly TRBD1 on 5 matching bases. The CDR3 runs to 14 residues. The germline V gene has CDR1 MGHDK and CDR2 SYGVNS. V was clipped by 3 bases and J by 7 bases, with 15 bases between them. CDR3 region: CASSEDHRSSGYTF. For the CDR3, the DNA is TGTGCCAGCAGTGAGGATCACAGGAGCTCTGGCTACACCTTC.